This T cell receptor (beta chain) was found in a study of cytomegalovirus exposure and HLA in healthy donors. This CDR3 region has 16 residues. Germline-derived CDR1 and CDR2 are ENHRY and SYGVKD. Each of the donors was a healthy bone marrow donor. For this clone: Germline is not matched at one junction end, which may reflect a read error.

In the PCR, 60 Vbeta and 13 Jbeta primers were used. Sequenced by immunoSEQ multiplex PCR; TCRdb stores in-frame clones only, minus some. In the table there are approximately 150,000 clones, 80% of which are singletons. This receptor was identified in a woman aged 35 to 49 in good health and CMV-seronegative. The chain carries TRBV10-3 and TRBJ2-4; 14 bases agree with TRBD2. The specimen was PBMCs. Here the CDR3 reads CAISEGTSGSRNSQYF. As DNA, the CDR3 is TGTGCCATCAGTGAGGGGACTAGCGGGAGCAGAAACAGTCAGTACTTC.